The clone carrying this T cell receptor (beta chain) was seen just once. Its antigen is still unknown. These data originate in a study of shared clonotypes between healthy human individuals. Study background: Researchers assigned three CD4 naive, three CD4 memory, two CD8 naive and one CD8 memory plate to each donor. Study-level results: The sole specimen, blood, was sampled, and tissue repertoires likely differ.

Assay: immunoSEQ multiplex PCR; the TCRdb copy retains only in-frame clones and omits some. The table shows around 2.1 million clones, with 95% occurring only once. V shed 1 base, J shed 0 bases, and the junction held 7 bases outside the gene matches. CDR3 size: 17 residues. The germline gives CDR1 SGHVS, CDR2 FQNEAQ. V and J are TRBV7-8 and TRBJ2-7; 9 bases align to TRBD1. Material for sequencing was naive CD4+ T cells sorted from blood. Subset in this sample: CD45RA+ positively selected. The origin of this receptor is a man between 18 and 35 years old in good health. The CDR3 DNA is TGTGCCAGCAGCTTAGTACGAGACAGGGGGAGCTCCTACGAGCAGTACTTC. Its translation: CASSLVRDRGSSYEQYF.